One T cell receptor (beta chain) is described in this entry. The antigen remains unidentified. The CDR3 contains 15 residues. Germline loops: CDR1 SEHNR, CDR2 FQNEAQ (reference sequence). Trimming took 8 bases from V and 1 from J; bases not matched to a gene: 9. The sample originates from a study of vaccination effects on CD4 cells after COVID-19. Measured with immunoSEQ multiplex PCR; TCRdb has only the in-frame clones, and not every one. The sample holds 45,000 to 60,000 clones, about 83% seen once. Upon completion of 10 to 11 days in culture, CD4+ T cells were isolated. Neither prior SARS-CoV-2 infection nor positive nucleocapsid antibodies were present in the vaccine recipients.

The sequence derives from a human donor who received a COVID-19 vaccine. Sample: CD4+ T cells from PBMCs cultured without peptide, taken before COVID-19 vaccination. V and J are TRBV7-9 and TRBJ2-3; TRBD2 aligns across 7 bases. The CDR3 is CASGNWAGGTDTQYF. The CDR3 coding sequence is TGTGCCAGCGGGAATTGGGCGGGGGGCACAGATACGCAGTATTTT.